The clone carrying this TCR beta chain was seen a single time. This record belongs to a study of OX40 agonist ivuxolimab in advanced cancers. Study background: At roughly 80% male, the cohort had a mean age of around 56 years, ranging from about 23 to 79. Of the patients, three showed partial responses, one with hepatocellular carcinoma and two with cutaneous melanoma.

This CDR3 has 12 residues. Trimming stripped 4 bases from V and 1 base from J, with 6 bases between. In germline, CDR1 is SGHDT, CDR2 YYEEEE. Method: immunoSEQ multiplex PCR; TCRdb's copy keeps in-frame clones and lacks some. This repertoire shows 70,000 to 95,000 clones, about 86% found once; its top ten account for roughly 0.71%. Blood got drawn at baseline, again on cycle 4 day 1, and then on cycle 7 day 1. The V call is TRBV5-6, the J call TRBJ2-7, with D uncertain. The source of this sequence is an adult with an advanced solid tumor such as melanoma, head and neck, liver or kidney cancer. This sample comprised CD4+ or CD8+ T cells sorted from blood, obtained in a trial of the OX40 agonist ivuxolimab. CDR3 in DNA: TGTGCCAGCAGCAGGAAATCCTACGAGCAGTACTTC. Amino acid sequence: CASSRKSYEQYF.